Described below is a single T cell receptor (beta chain) sequence and its context. Its target is not known. The data were taken from a study of graft-versus-host responses after intestinal transplantation. This table comes from immunoSEQ multiplex PCR, and its TCRdb copy is limited to in-frame clones, with some not included. The table lists tens of thousands of clones, around 90% of them singletons. V lost 6 bases to trimming and J lost 3 bases, with 17 bases between them. The length of the CDR3 is 15 residues. In germline, CDR1 is LNHDA, CDR2 SQIVND (reference sequence). Whole-study findings and limits: Allografts of patients with graft-donor T cell macrochimerism showed high graft-versus-host to host-versus-graft clone ratios.

The TCR sequence derives from a human donor who received an intestinal transplant. The chain recombines TRBV19 with TRBJ2-5; TRBD2 is a possible D gene (6 bases). The material sequenced was unstimulated CD8+ T cells sorted from spleen or lymph node cells, taken before intestinal transplant. CDR3 DNA: TGTGCCAGTAGAAAGGCTCCCGGGGGAAAAGAGACCCAGTACTTC. It specifies CASRKAPGGKETQYF.